This entry lists 29 T cell receptor beta chains sequenced from one sample in a study of type 1 and type 2 diabetes patients. The PCR template was genomic DNA. The TCR beta CDR3 region was amplified using 30 forward and 13 reverse primers. Each CDR3 protein is one row after TCRdb ran MiXCR on the multiplex PCR reads. Among fewer than 300,000 distinct CDR3 sequences listed, more than 45% were seen once. Sequenced sample: peripheral blood mononuclear cells (PBMCs). Source of these receptors: a man younger than 30 with type 2 diabetes.

The CDR3 loop is CAWSVSGWSSEAFF. The CDR3 bases are TGTGCCTGGAGTGTATCGGGGTGGTCATCTGAAGCTTTCTTT. This rearrangement joins TRBV30 to TRBJ1-1; D is unresolved. The CDR3 is made up of 14 amino acids. The V gene's germline CDR1 is GTSNPN and CDR2 SVGIG (reference sequence). The V end lost 0 bases, the J end lost 6 bases, and 14 bases lay between the germline ends.

The chain has TRBV19 and TRBJ1-5; D is unclear. The germline V and J ends were trimmed by 6 bases and 0 bases, with 15 bases remaining between them. Germline V gene sequence: CDR1 LNHDA, CDR2 SQIVND (reference sequence). This CDR3 is built from 16 residues. The CDR3, as DNA: TGTGCCAGTAGCCCCAAGGGCCGGTATAGCAATCAGCCCCAGCATTTT. Translation gives CASSPKGRYSNQPQHF.

The gene calls are TRBV7-3 and TRBJ1-1; D perhaps matches TRBD1 (5 bases). CDR3 size: 16 residues. Germline V gives CDR1 SGHTA, CDR2 FQGTGA. V was cut by 5 bases and J by 5 bases, with 21 bases left in between. The CDR3 here is CASSIPLGPEGTEAFF. DNA for the CDR3: TGTGCCAGCAGCATCCCCTTGGGACCGGAGGGGACTGAAGCTTTCTTT.

This clonotype was recorded a few times. The chain uses TRBV5-1 and TRBJ1-2, with a weak D call TRBD1 (6 bases). Germline V gives CDR1 SGHRS, CDR2 YFSETQ. The CDR3 covers 15 residues. V lost 0 bases to trimming and J lost 6 bases, with 15 bases between them. The CDR3 DNA sequence: TGCGCCAGCAGCTTGGAGCAGGGGTCCTGGAATGGCTACACCTTC. It is translated as CASSLEQGSWNGYTF.

This clonotype has just a few counts. The CDR3 coding sequence is TGTGCCAGCAGTTACCCGACAGCAGTCTATGGCTACACCTTC. This codes for CASSYPTAVYGYTF. The chain joins TRBV6-5 to TRBJ1-2; weak D call: TRBD1 (5 bases). CDR3 size: 14 residues. V was trimmed by 2 bases and J by 4 bases, leaving 11 bases between them. CDR1 and CDR2 from the germline V gene are MNHEY and SVGAGI.

CDR3: CASSYYAGNYGYTF. CDR3 nucleotide sequence: TGTGCCAGCAGTTACTACGCCGGTAACTATGGCTACACCTTC. V and J are TRBV27 and TRBJ1-2; D not certain. This CDR3 contains 14 residues. Germline-derived CDR1 and CDR2 are MNHEY and SMNVEV (reference sequence). V gave up 4 bases and J gave up 1 base, with 10 bases separating them.

In regard to this clonotype: At one end the junction does not follow the germline gene, possibly because of a read error. The chain uses TRBV2 and TRBJ1-5; a possible D gene is TRBD1 (6 bases). The CDR3 loop spans 15 amino acids. Germline-derived CDR1 and CDR2 are SNHLY and FYNNEI. The CDR3 spells CASSGQGIGTQPRHF. The DNA for the CDR3 is TGTGCCAGCAGTGGCCAGGGGATAGGTACTCAGCCCCGGCATTTT.

The J gene is TRBJ2-2, the V gene TRBV19; possible D gene TRBD1, 5 bases. This CDR3 is 15 amino acids long. V was clipped by 3 bases and J by 2 bases, with 10 bases between them. Germline V gives CDR1 LNHDA, CDR2 SQIVND (reference sequence). CDR3 region: CASSILQGNTGELFF. DNA of the CDR3: TGTGCCAGTAGTATCCTTCAGGGAAACACCGGGGAGCTGTTTTTT.

In this sample, this clonotype turned up a few times. V usage is TRBV27 and J usage is TRBJ2-2, with 8 bases identical to TRBD1. J was trimmed by 7 bases and V by 6 bases; bases with no gene match: 10. CDR1 and CDR2 from the germline V gene are MNHEY and SMNVEV (reference sequence). The CDR3 is 15 residues long. The CDR3, as DNA: TGTGCCAGCAGCTTACTGGGACAGGCGGGCGGGGAGCTGTTTTTT. Its translation: CASSLLGQAGGELFF.

In regard to this clonotype: A junction boundary mismatches the germline segment, possibly from a read error. In DNA, the CDR3 is TGTGCTAGTGGCTTGGTAAGCGGGAGGGCCTTAAAAACGCATGAGCAGTTCTTC. Translating gives CASGLVSGRALKTHEQFF. The J gene is TRBJ2-1, the V gene TRBV12-5; 10 bases fit TRBD2. Germline loops: CDR1 LGHNT, CDR2 FRNRAP. This CDR3 comprises 18 residues.

V is TRBV10-1 and J is TRBJ2-2; 7 nucleotides match TRBD2. Losses at the gene ends were 6 bases for V and 7 bases for J; bases not matched to a gene: 5. The V gene's germline CDR1 is WNHNN and CDR2 SYGVQD (reference sequence). The CDR3 is 13 residues long. DNA for the CDR3: TGCGCCAGCAGCTCCATAGCGGGCGGGGAGCTGTTTTTT. Its protein product is CASSSIAGGELFF.

J is TRBJ1-4 and V is TRBV7-8; TRBD1 matches 8 bases. The germline gives CDR1 SGHVS, CDR2 FQNEAQ. The CDR3 runs to 16 residues. Trimming at V came to 1 base and at J to 3 bases, leaving 4 bases not matched to a gene. The CDR3 region has the DNA TGTGCCAGCAGCTTAGGAGAGACAGGGGCTAATGAAAAACTGTTTTTT. This sequence encodes CASSLGETGANEKLFF.

This clonotype was counted only a few times. CDR3 coding DNA: TGTGCCAGCAGTCCCGAAGTAGGCAGGGCGAATCAGCCCCAGCATTTT. This sequence encodes CASSPEVGRANQPQHF. The chain links TRBV12-3 or TRBV12-4 to TRBJ1-5; weak D call: TRBD1 (5 bases). Trimming took off 5 bases at V and 4 bases at J, with 18 bases between the two ends. This CDR3 spans 16 amino acids.

The gene calls are TRBV9 and TRBJ2-1; possibly TRBD2 for D (6 bases). The V and J ends lost 0 bases and 10 bases respectively, with 11 bases between them. CDR3 length: 13 amino acids. Looked up from germline, CDR1 is SGDLS and CDR2 is YYNGEE. CDR3 in amino acids: CASSVGGAGEQFF. Here the CDR3 DNA reads TGTGCCAGCAGCGTAGGCGGGGCGGGAGAGCAGTTCTTC.

This sequence joins TRBV30 and TRBJ1-1, with 7 nucleotides matching TRBD1. CDR1 and CDR2 (germline): GTSNPN, SVGIG (reference sequence). The CDR3 contains 14 residues. V shed 4 bases, J shed 3 bases, and the junction held 8 bases outside the gene matches. For the CDR3, the DNA is TGTGCCTGGACGAGGGGGCCGGGGCACACTGAAGCTTTCTTT. Translation: CAWTRGPGHTEAFF.

This clonotype was counted a few times. The rearrangement joins TRBV4-1 to TRBJ2-5; 8 bases align to TRBD2. Germline loops: CDR1 MGHRA, CDR2 YSYEKL. The CDR3 covers 15 residues. The junction had 7 bases not matched to a gene; V was cut back by 5 bases and J by 2 bases. This CDR3 reads CASSVRAGVQETQYF. Here the CDR3 DNA reads TGCGCCAGCAGCGTCAGAGCGGGAGTACAAGAGACCCAGTACTTC.

V is TRBV15 and J is TRBJ2-7; tentative D call: TRBD2 (6 bases). This CDR3 has 16 residues. Looked up from germline, CDR1 is LNHNV and CDR2 is YYDKDF (reference sequence). The V end lost 3 bases, the J end lost 1 base, and 16 bases lay between the germline ends. The CDR3 DNA sequence: TGTGCCACCAGCAGGGCCACCGGGACTCAATCCTACGAGCAGTACTTC. It encodes CATSRATGTQSYEQYF. The full variable domain, in which reference TRBV15 and TRBJ2-7 provide the parts outside the CDR3, is DAMVIQNPRYQVTQFGKPVTLSCSQTLNHNVMYWYQQKSSQAPKLLFHYYDKDFNNEADTPDNFQSRRPNTSFCFLDIRSPGLGDTAMYLCATSRATGTQSYEQYFGPGTRLTVT.

The chain couples TRBV5-1 to TRBJ2-7, with TRBD1 as a possible D gene (6 bases). CDR3 length: 14 residues. Germline V CDR1 and CDR2: SGHRS, YFSETQ. Trimming pared 0 bases from V and 5 bases from J, leaving 12 bases between. The CDR3 protein is CASSLENRVHEQYF. The CDR3 DNA reads as TGCGCCAGCAGCTTGGAAAACAGGGTCCACGAGCAGTACTTC.

This chain joins TRBV20-1 and TRBJ2-5; 7 bases agree with TRBD2. Germline V gives CDR1 DFQATT, CDR2 SNEGSKA (reference sequence). This CDR3 has 16 amino acids. V shed 2 bases and J 11 bases; nucleotides not matched to a gene: 20. The CDR3 nucleotides read TGCAGTGCTAGATCTGGGCGGGAGTTCTCCCCCAATGAGCAGTACTTC. Translated, it gives CSARSGREFSPNEQYF.

The V and J genes are TRBV28 and TRBJ2-1; D is undetermined. This CDR3 is 12 amino acids long. Deletions cut 6 bases from V and 7 bases from J, with 10 bases between. Germline V lookup: CDR1 MDHEN, CDR2 SYDVKM. In nucleotides, the CDR3 is TGTGCCAGCAGCCCTTACTTAAATGAGCAGTTCTTC. The encoded protein is CASSPYLNEQFF. Full variable domain (outside the CDR3, taken from reference TRBV28 and TRBJ2-1): DVKVTQSSRYLVKRTGEKVFLECVQDMDHENMFWYRQDPGLGLRLIYFSYDVKMKEKGDIPEGYSVSREKKERFSLILESASTNQTSMYLCASSPYLNEQFFGPGTRLTVL.

V and J are TRBV10-3 and TRBJ2-5, with D perhaps matching TRBD1 or TRBD2 (5 bases each). The CDR3 totals 13 residues. Germline CDR1 and CDR2: ENHRY and SYGVKD. The V and J ends lost 4 bases and 5 bases respectively, with 11 bases between them. CDR3 DNA: TGTGCCATCAGTGTCGGGGCAGGGGAGACCCAGTACTTC. This gives the protein CAISVGAGETQYF.

The gene calls are TRBV6-2 or TRBV6-3 and TRBJ2-1; either TRBD1 or TRBD2 may supply D (5 bases each). CDR1 is MNHEY and CDR2 is SVGEGT in the germline V gene. This CDR3 region has 16 residues. The V gene lost 5 bases and the J gene lost 4 bases, with 18 bases spanning the gap. Written as DNA, the CDR3 is TGTGCCAGCAGTCGCCCTCCCTGGGACGGATACAATGAGCAGTTCTTC. Amino acids: CASSRPPWDGYNEQFF.

V gene TRBV12-3 or TRBV12-4 combines with J gene TRBJ2-2, with TRBD2 as a possible D gene (6 bases). This CDR3 has 14 residues. Trimming removed 8 bases at V and 4 bases at J, with 14 bases between. The CDR3 loop reads CASASSGGTGELFF. In DNA, the CDR3 is TGTGCCAGCGCGAGCTCCGGGGGCACCGGGGAGCTGTTTTTT.

The table lists this clonotype with many counts. The chain is built from TRBV2 and TRBJ2-2; TRBD2 agrees at 8 bases. V shed 4 bases, J shed 1 base, and the junction held 5 bases outside the gene matches. Germline V gives CDR1 SNHLY, CDR2 FYNNEI. The CDR3 runs to 16 residues. The CDR3 spells CASSVWREVNTGELFF. The DNA of the CDR3 is TGTGCCAGCAGTGTCTGGCGGGAGGTGAACACCGGGGAGCTGTTTTTT.

V is TRBV5-1 and J is TRBJ2-7; D perhaps matches TRBD1 (5 bases). Looked up from germline, CDR1 is SGHRS and CDR2 is YFSETQ. V shed 5 bases and J shed 0 bases, with 12 bases lying between them. The CDR3 covers 14 residues. CDR3 coding DNA: TGCGCCAGCAGTCTACAGGTGAGCTCCTACGAGCAGTACTTC. It translates to CASSLQVSSYEQYF.

This clonotype came up a few times. V gene TRBV2 combines with J gene TRBJ1-6; the D gene is possibly TRBD1 (5 bases). The germline V gene has CDR1 SNHLY and CDR2 FYNNEI. With 7 bases removed from V and 10 bases from J, the gap between germline ends came to 17 bases. The CDR3 is made up of 14 amino acids. Written as DNA, the CDR3 is TGTGCCAGCACTGTCGGGGACCTCTTATCACCCCTCCACTTT. Translating gives CASTVGDLLSPLHF.

This chain uses TRBV4-2 with TRBJ1-4; TRBD1 might be the D (6 bases). Germline V lookup: CDR1 LGHNA, CDR2 YNFKEQ. This CDR3 is built from 13 residues. Trimming shortened V by 3 bases and J by 5 bases, and 7 bases separated the two germline ends. CDR3 DNA: TGTGCCAGCAGCCAGGGGGGCAATGAAAAACTGTTTTTT. Encoded protein: CASSQGGNEKLFF.

The rearrangement links TRBV13 to TRBJ2-3; D unclear. CDR3 length: 17 amino acids. Germline V gives CDR1 PRHDT, CDR2 FYEKMQ (reference sequence). V was clipped by 4 bases and J by 4 bases, with 21 bases between them. The CDR3 sequence is CASSSLADGKTADTQYF. The CDR3 region has the DNA TGTGCCAGCAGCTCCCTCGCGGATGGGAAGACCGCAGATACGCAGTATTTT.

The chain recombines TRBV27 with TRBJ2-7; tentatively, D is TRBD2 (7 bases). Trimming left V 7 bases short and J 7 bases short, with 17 bases between. Germline CDR1 is MNHEY and CDR2 is SMNVEV (reference sequence). The CDR3 covers 13 residues. In nucleotides, the CDR3 is TGTGCCAGCAAAAGGGCGGGGGCGAAGGAGCAGTACTTC. Protein sequence: CASKRAGAKEQYF.